This TCR beta chain is drawn from a study of T cell responses to AZD1222 COVID-19 vaccine. Study outcomes and limitations: Most donors were white British and more were female, and clonal diversity was possibly underestimated. At 160-218 and 743-854, vaccine-associated CD4 TCRs were dominant, and they spanned spike. Reportedly, nearly half the spike-specific TCRs target unmutated variant regions.

To note about this clone: Its antigen is still unknown.

Clones were sequenced by immunoSEQ multiplex PCR, and TCRdb holds only the in-frame ones, with some missing. The sample has some 180,000 clones; roughly 92% are singletons. Germline values: CDR1 SGHVS, CDR2 FQNEAQ. The CDR3 contains 14 residues. Trimming stripped 6 bases from V and 5 bases from J, with 13 bases between. This TCR was sampled from an adult who received the MenACWY meningococcal vaccine as a control. This specimen was peripheral blood, taken 28 days after the second dose of the MenACWY control vaccine. The chain joins TRBV7-8 to TRBJ2-2; D perhaps matches TRBD2 (5 bases). CDR3 amino acids: CASRSGSRTGELFF. The CDR3 coding sequence is TGTGCCAGCAGGAGCGGCTCCCGGACCGGGGAGCTGTTTTTT.